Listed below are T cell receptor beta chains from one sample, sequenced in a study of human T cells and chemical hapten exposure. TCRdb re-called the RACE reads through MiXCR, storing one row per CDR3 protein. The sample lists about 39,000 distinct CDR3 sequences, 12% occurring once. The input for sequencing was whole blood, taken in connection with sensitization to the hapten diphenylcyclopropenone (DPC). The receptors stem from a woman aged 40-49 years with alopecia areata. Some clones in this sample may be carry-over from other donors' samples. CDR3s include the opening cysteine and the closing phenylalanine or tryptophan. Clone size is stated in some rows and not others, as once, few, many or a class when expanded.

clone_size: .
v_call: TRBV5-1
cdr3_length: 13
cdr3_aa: CASSIGASKTQYF

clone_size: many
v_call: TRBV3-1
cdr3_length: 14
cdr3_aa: CASSQEQGGTRWFF

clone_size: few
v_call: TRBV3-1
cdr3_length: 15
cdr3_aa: CASSPTSGEGVEQFF

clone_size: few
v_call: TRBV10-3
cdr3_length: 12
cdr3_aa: CAISSTATEAFF

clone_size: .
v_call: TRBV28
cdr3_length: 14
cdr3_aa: CASGPRSTPIEAFF

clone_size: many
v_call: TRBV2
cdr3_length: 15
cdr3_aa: CAGAARSGRGETQYF

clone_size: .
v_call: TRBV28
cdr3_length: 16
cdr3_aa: CASSQSGTGGSQPQHF

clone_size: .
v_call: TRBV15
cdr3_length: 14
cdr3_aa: CVTSSRGSNQPQHF

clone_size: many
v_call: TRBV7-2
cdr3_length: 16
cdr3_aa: CASSSLAGGRTDTQYF

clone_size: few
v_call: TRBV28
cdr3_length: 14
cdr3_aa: CASSPFDSPGTQYF

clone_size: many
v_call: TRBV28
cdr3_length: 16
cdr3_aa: CASSLYSGLAKNIQYF

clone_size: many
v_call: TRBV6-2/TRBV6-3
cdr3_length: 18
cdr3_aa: CASSTSSLSLGDNSPLHF

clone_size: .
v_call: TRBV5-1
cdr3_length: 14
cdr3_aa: CASSFRGSLYEQNF

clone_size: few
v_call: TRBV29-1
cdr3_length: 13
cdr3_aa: CSVGQGPENTIYF

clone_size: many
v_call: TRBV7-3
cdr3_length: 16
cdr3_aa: CASSPHGQGGAEEAFF

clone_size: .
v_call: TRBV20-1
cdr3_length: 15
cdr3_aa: CSARGTSGDPYEQYF

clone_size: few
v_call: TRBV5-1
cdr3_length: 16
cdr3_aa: CASSPGTSGNQETQYF

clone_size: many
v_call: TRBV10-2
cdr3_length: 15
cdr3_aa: CASSVEGAGTGELFF

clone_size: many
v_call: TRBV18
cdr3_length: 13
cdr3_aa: CASSADRDTEAFF

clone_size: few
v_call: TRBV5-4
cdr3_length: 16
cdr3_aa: CASSSPSQGRNTEAFF

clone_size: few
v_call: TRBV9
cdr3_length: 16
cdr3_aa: CASSPLLAGPSYTQYF

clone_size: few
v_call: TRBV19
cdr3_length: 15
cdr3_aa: CASSKTSGEGDTQYF

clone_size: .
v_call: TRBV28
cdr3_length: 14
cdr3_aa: CASSLGHPSETQYF

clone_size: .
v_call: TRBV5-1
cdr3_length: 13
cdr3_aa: CASSERSYNEQFF

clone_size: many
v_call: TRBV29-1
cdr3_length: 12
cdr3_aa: CSARQAQETQYF

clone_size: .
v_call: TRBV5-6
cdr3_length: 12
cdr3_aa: CASSLGRTGYTF

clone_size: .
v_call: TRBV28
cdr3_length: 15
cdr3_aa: CASTMPQAASYEQYF

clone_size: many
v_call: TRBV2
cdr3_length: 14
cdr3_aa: CASTKDRNTGELFF

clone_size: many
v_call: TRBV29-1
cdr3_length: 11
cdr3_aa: CSSVIGETQYF

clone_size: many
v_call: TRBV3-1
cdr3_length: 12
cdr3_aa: CASSRDRYEQYF

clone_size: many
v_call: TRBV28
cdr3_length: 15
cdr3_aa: CASSFLLAGNYEQYF

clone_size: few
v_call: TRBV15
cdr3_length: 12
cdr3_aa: CATSRDREEQFF

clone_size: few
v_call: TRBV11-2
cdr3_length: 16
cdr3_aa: CASSPGRDRDTGELFF

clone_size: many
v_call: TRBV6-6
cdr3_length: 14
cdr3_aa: CASSYSKDTGELFF

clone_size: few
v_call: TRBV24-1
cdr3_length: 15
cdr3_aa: CATSDSRLAKNIQYF

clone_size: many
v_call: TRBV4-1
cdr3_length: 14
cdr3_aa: CASSFIGQVETQYF

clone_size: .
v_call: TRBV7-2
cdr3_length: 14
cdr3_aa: CASSRQGGSEKLFF

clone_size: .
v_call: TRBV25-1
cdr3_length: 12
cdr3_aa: CASSLGPGNQYF

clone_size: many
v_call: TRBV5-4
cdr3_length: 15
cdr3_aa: CASSLGPATYYEQYF

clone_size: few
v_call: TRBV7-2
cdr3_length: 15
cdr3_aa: CASSSGIWTSNEQFF

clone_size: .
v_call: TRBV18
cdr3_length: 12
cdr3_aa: CASSRPQETQYF

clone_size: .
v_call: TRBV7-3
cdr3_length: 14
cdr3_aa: CASSPGTGVDEQFF

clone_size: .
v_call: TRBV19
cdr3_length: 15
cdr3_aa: CALTSGGFWANVLTF

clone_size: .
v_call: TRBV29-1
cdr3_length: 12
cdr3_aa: CSVRQINEKLFF

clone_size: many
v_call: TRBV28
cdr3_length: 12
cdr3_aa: CASRGAPTEAFF

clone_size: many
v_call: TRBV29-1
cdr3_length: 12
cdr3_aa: CSARGLGTEAFF

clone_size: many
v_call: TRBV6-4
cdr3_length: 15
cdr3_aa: CASSDGTSGGNEQFF

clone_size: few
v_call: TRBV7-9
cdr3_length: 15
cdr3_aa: CASSLASTGQETQYF

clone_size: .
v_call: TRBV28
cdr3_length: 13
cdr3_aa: CASSQTNTGELFF

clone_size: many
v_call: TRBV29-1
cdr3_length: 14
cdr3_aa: CSVGDRGHADTQYF

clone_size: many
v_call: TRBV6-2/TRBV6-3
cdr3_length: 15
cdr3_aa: CASSPGGFSNQPQHF

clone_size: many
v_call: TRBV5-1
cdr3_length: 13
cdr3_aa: CASSLSVEETQYF

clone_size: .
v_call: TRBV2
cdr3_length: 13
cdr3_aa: CASGGGPNTEAFF